A single TCR beta chain is shown here with its context. This clonotype occurred many times. Its specific antigen is unknown. Base qualities were left out, and no much larger clone turns up one base away. The sample was run on an Illumina HiSeq 2500. Quantitative 5'-RACE with molecular barcodes was the method used to prepare the TCR beta libraries. Concerning the study's data processing: A new computational method based on a probabilistic model of VDJ rearrangement was used to identify disease-linked TCR variants. TCRdb took the public reads, trimmed them with fastp at Q25, ran MiXCR for clone calling and kept in-frame beta chains. Rows with a matching CDR3 protein are joined into one entry that keeps the most common DNA and genes. For this entry, the V and J calls and clone size follow TCRdb and not the study's own pipeline. Here the sample has 200,000 to 250,000 distinct CDR3 sequences; about a quarter occur a single time. The ten largest make up approximately 6.6% of the sample.

The entry originates in a study of CD8 T cells in ankylosing spondylitis (dated by TCRdb to 2015 to 2018). With regard to the full study: The study profiled T cell receptor beta repertoires in healthy donors and ankylosing spondylitis patients to find disease-linked TCR variants. The full study cohort comprised about 25 ankylosing spondylitis patients and over 95 healthy donors. Peripheral blood was sampled, and synovial fluid was additionally collected from ankylosing spondylitis patients. Overall study results and their limits: The disease-linked clones had a CD8+ phenotype and were found at relatively low frequencies in peripheral blood. A TCR beta motif made up of several highly homologous amino acid variants appeared to be characteristic of blood from ankylosing spondylitis patients. Significant enrichment of the disease-linked clones was reported in matched synovial fluid samples from ankylosing spondylitis patients. Some TCR beta motif variants had previously been reported in synovial fluid and blood of reactive arthritis patients, which suggested common disease-initiation mechanisms.

From cysteine to phenylalanine, the CDR3 is 14 amino acids long. The sequence is cut down to CDR3 DNA, 42 bases in frame from base 1. V drops 2 bases and J drops 3 bases, leaving 10 bases in between. This TCR was sampled from a male donor with ankylosing spondylitis or in good health (not recorded which). The sequence joins TRBV12-3 or TRBV12-4 to TRBJ1-1, with no confidently assigned D gene. The sample was blood, either unsorted or a sorted T cell fraction (not recorded which). CDR3 region: CASSLLYGYTEAFF. The nucleotide sequence reads as follows: TGTGCCAGCAGTTTATTATACGGCTACACTGAAGCTTTCTTT.